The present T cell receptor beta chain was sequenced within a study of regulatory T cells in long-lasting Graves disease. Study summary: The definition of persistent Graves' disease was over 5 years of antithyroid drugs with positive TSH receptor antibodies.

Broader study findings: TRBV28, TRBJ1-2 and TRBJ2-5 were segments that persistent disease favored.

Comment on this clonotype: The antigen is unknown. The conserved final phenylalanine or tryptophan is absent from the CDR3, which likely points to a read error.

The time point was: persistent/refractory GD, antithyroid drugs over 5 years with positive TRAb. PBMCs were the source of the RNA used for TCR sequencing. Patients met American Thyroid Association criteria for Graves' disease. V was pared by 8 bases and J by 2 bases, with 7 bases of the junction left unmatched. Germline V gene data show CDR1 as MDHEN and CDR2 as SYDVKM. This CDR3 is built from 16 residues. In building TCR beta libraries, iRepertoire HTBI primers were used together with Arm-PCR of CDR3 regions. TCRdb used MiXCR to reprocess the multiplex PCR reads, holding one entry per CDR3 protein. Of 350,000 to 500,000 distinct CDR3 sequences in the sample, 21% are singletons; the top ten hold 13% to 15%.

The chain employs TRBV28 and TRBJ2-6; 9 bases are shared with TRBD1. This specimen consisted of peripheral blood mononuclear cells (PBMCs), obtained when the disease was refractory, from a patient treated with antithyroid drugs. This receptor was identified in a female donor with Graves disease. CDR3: CASGTGGSTGANVLTS. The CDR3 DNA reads TGTGCCAGCGGTACAGGGGGCTCTACTGGGGCCAACGTCCTGACTTCC.